This T cell receptor beta chain was retrieved from a study of T cell repertoires in cytomegalovirus infection (dated by TCRdb to the late 2010s). With respect to the entire study: Recently identified HLA-C-restricted CMV epitopes, whose presentation resists viral immunomodulation, were targeted by peptide stimulations together with well-studied HLA-B-restricted epitopes. The HLA type of each donor mattered for the analysis, because public TCR beta signatures pointed to carriage of CMV infection along with the matching HLA type. Paper-wide results and their limitations: In the ex vivo response, HLA-C-restricted CMV-specific TCR beta clonotypes were dominant, and in two of eight donors the single most frequent clonotype came from this HLA-C-restricted group. Cumulative frequency of public TCR beta family members discriminated carriers of CMV infection plus the relevant HLA type in this cohort and an independent approximately 370-donor cohort.

This clonotype was counted between two and nine times. Its antigen remains unidentified. No qualities accompany the bases; no much larger clone lies one base away. The instrument was an Illumina HiSeq 1500. The public reads were reprocessed in TCRdb via fastp at Q25 and MiXCR, keeping in-frame beta chains. When rows share a CDR3 protein, they turn into one entry using the most common DNA and genes. The sample table lists over 120,000 distinct CDR3 sequences, roughly 32% of them with a count of one. The biggest ten clones account for roughly half of the sample. The treatment or condition label, as the study defines it: in vitro stimulation with specific CMV peptide epitopes to enrich CMV-specific T cells. From cysteine to phenylalanine, the CDR3 is 15 amino acids long. Only the CDR3 DNA stays, 45 bases, in frame from base 1. Based on the germline V gene, the CDR1 and CDR2 sequences are MNHEY and SVGAGI. Trimming at the junction amounts to 5 bases on V and 2 bases on J, and the germline ends lie 15 bases apart.

Material: CD8+ T cells from cultured PBMCs, obtained from culture after CMV antigen stimulation. The chain couples TRBV6-5 to TRBJ1-1, and possibly TRBD1, on 5 matching bases. The sequence was obtained from a human donor in good health (CMV status not recorded). Some clones in this sample may be carry-over from other donors' samples. The sequenced DNA is TGTGCCAGCAGTAGTCTCAGGGATCGAAACACTGAAGCTTTCTTT. This is translated as CASSSLRDRNTEAFF.